The 26 T cell receptor beta chains in this list originate from one sample, sequenced in a study of blood T cell repertoires in COVID-19. TCRdb's copy holds only in-frame clones and misses some; the assay was immunoSEQ multiplex PCR. The sample carries 300,000 to 400,000 clones, roughly 85% recorded once. The sequencing input was PBMCs or T cells enriched from blood (not recorded which). These receptors were obtained from a woman aged 40 to 49 with acute COVID-19.

The V gene is TRBV2, the J gene TRBJ2-2; possible D gene TRBD1, 5 bases. Germline V lookup: CDR1 SNHLY, CDR2 FYNNEI. The CDR3 is 15 amino acids. Trimming left V 5 bases short and J 4 bases short, with 14 bases between. The CDR3 protein is CASSPLGHSTGELFF. CDR3 sequence (DNA): TGTGCCAGCAGTCCACTCGGACATTCCACCGGGGAGCTGTTTTTT.

The chain combines TRBV25-1 with TRBJ2-3, with D unclear. Germline assignment: CDR1 MGHDK and CDR2 SYGVNS. The CDR3 spans 13 residues. V was cut by 6 bases and J by 1 base, with 8 bases left in between. This CDR3 reads CASRRPGTDTQYF. CDR3 nucleotide sequence: TGTGCCAGCAGGCGCCCCGGCACAGATACGCAGTATTTT. The full variable domain, its missing parts supplied by reference TRBV25-1 and TRBJ2-3, is EADIYQTPRYLVIGTGKKITLECSQTMGHDKMYWYQQDPGMELHLIHYSYGVNSTEKGDLSSESTVSRIRTEHFPLTLESARPSHTSQYLCASRRPGTDTQYFGPGTRLTVL.

For this clone: Other DNA sequences within the sample encode an identical CDR3. The rearrangement uses TRBV12-3 or TRBV12-4 and TRBJ1-2; possibly TRBD1 for D (5 bases). This CDR3 comprises 13 residues. Trimming left V 2 bases short and J 4 bases short, with 8 bases between. CDR3: CASSLRGGYGYTF. CDR3 nucleotides: TGTGCCAGCAGTTTACGGGGGGGCTATGGCTACACCTTC.

The chain links TRBV28 to TRBJ1-5; D might be TRBD1 (6 bases). V lost 6 bases and J 3 bases, leaving 12 bases between the germline ends. The CDR3 sequence is 14 residues long. Germline CDR1 MDHEN, CDR2 SYDVKM. The CDR3 reads CASRGGQINQPQHF. The CDR3 region has the DNA TGTGCCAGCAGAGGCGGACAGATCAATCAGCCCCAGCATTTT.

Here the CDR3 reads CSVAFETSGIEQYF. Here the CDR3 DNA reads TGCAGCGTAGCCTTTGAGACTAGCGGGATCGAGCAGTACTTC. J is TRBJ2-7 and V is TRBV29-1; the match to TRBD2 covers 11 bases. Trimming at V came to 6 bases and at J to 6 bases, leaving 10 bases not matched to a gene. This CDR3 contains 14 residues. Germline V gene data show CDR1 as SQVTM and CDR2 as ANQGSEA.

With regard to this clone: Other nucleotide sequences from this sample produce the same CDR3. V usage is TRBV19 and J usage is TRBJ1-5; tentatively, D is TRBD1 (6 bases). The CDR3 consists of 14 residues. The V gene's germline CDR1 is LNHDA and CDR2 SQIVND (reference sequence). V was cut by 2 bases and J by 4 bases, with 9 bases left in between. The CDR3 nucleotides read TGTGCCAGTAGTATAAGGCAGGGGAATCAGCCCCAGCATTTT. The encoded protein is CASSIRQGNQPQHF.

The V gene is TRBV28, the J gene TRBJ1-5; 8 nucleotides align to TRBD1. The germline CDR1 and CDR2 sequences are MDHEN and SYDVKM. The J segment lost 3 bases and the V segment lost 7 bases, leaving 11 bases of the junction unmatched. The CDR3 has 16 residues. The CDR3 coding sequence is TGTGCCAGCACCACCTTGGGACAGGCGATCAATCAGCCCCAGCATTTT. Encoded protein: CASTTLGQAINQPQHF.

V gene TRBV6-1 combines with J gene TRBJ2-3; D remains unclear. Trimming took off 2 bases at V and 1 base at J, with 7 bases between the two ends. Germline CDR1 is MNHNS and CDR2 is SASEGT. This CDR3 region has 14 residues. The CDR3, as DNA: TGTGCCAGCAGTGAATTTCGGGGCACAGATACGCAGTATTTT. Protein product: CASSEFRGTDTQYF.

V usage is TRBV6-5 and J usage is TRBJ2-3; D not resolved. The germline gives CDR1 MNHEY, CDR2 SVGAGI. This CDR3 is 15 amino acids long. V was shortened by 11 bases and J by 0 bases, with 18 bases between the two germline ends. CDR3 sequence: CAATEPGPSTDTQYF. In DNA form, the CDR3 reads TGTGCCGCAACGGAGCCCGGCCCTAGCACAGATACGCAGTATTTT.

The rearrangement uses TRBV7-8 and TRBJ2-1; D is undetermined. There are 14 residues in the CDR3. Trimming took 2 bases from V and 3 from J, leaving 8 bases between them. CDR1 and CDR2 from the germline V gene are SGHVS and FQNEAQ. This CDR3 is CASSLQAYYNEQFF. The DNA for the CDR3 is TGTGCCAGCAGCTTACAGGCATACTACAATGAGCAGTTCTTC. Drawing the rest from reference TRBV7-8 and TRBJ2-1, the complete variable domain is GAGVSQSPRYKVAKRGQDVALRCDPISGHVSLFWYQQALGQGPEFLTYFQNEAQLDKSGLPSDRFFAERPEGSVSTLKIQRTQQEDSAVYLCASSLQAYYNEQFFGPGTRLTVL.

The CDR3 nucleotides read TGTGCCAGCAGCTCAACCGGGAAAACTAACTATGGCTACACCTTC. Its translation is CASSSTGKTNYGYTF. This sequence joins TRBV7-2 and TRBJ1-2; D unresolved. V gave up 4 bases and J gave up 0 bases, with 12 bases separating them. Germline V CDR1 and CDR2: SGHTA, FQGNSA. CDR3 length: 15 residues. Variable domain in full (rest from reference TRBV7-2 and TRBJ1-2): GAGVSQSPSNKVTEKGKDVELRCDPISGHTALYWYRQSLGQGLEFLIYFQGNSAPDKSGLPSDRFSAERTGGSVSTLTIQRTQQEDSAVYLCASSSTGKTNYGYTFGSGTRLTVV.

This clone came up once. The chain combines TRBV4-2 with TRBJ1-1; 10 nucleotides match TRBD1. The germline V gene encodes CDR1 LGHNA and CDR2 YNFKEQ. V was pared by 5 bases and J by 4 bases, with 4 bases of the junction left unmatched. CDR3 length: 14 amino acids. The CDR3 nucleotides read TGTGCCAGCAGCTTCCGGGACAGGGGCACTGAAGCTTTCTTT. Its translation is CASSFRDRGTEAFF.

The CDR3 nucleotides are TGTGCCAGCAGCTCGGGACACCAGAACACTGAAGCTTTCTTT. It encodes CASSSGHQNTEAFF. The chain recombines TRBV7-8 with TRBJ1-1; tentative D call: TRBD1 (6 bases). There are 14 residues in the CDR3. V lost 4 bases and J lost 1, with 10 bases in between. Germline loops: CDR1 SGHVS, CDR2 FQNEAQ.

The V and J genes are TRBV27 and TRBJ1-4; 12 bases are a match to TRBD1. This CDR3 has 17 residues. In germline, CDR1 is MNHEY, CDR2 SMNVEV (reference sequence). Germline trimming cut 2 bases from V and 7 bases from J; bases unmatched to any gene: 8. This CDR3 is CASSLNRDRGRVEKLFF. The CDR3 bases are TGTGCCAGCAGTTTAAACCGGGACAGGGGGCGCGTTGAAAAACTGTTTTTT.

The chain has TRBV28 and TRBJ1-1, with 7 bases identical to TRBD1. The junction had 14 bases not matched to a gene; V was cut back by 6 bases and J by 10 bases. The CDR3 runs to 14 residues. Per germline, CDR1 MDHEN and CDR2 SYDVKM. CDR3 protein: CASRSGTDAAGAFF. The CDR3 nucleotides read TGTGCCAGCAGGTCCGGGACAGACGCGGCTGGAGCTTTCTTT.

V gene TRBV6-5 combines with J gene TRBJ2-7; no reliable D call. The CDR3 is 12 amino acids. V lost 0 bases, J lost 6 bases, and 6 bases lay in between. CDR1 and CDR2 (germline): MNHEY, SVGAGI. In DNA, the CDR3 is TGTGCCAGCAGTTACTCTTCCGGCGAGCAGTACTTC. Protein: CASSYSSGEQYF.

The chain joins TRBV24-1 to TRBJ1-2, with 10 bases aligning to TRBD1. CDR1 KGHDR and CDR2 SFDVKD come from the germline V gene. The CDR3 has 15 amino acids. V dropped 4 bases and J dropped 4; count of bases not matched to a gene: 5. The CDR3 sequence is CATSDPRDRGYGYTF. In nucleotides, the CDR3 is TGTGCCACCAGTGACCCCCGGGACAGGGGCTATGGCTACACCTTC.

The chain recombines TRBV2 with TRBJ1-6, with TRBD1 as a possible D gene (5 bases). V was pared by 6 bases and J by 7 bases, with 10 bases between. This CDR3 has 13 residues. Per the germline V gene, CDR1 is SNHLY and CDR2 is FYNNEI. CDR3 nucleotide sequence: TGTGCCAGCAGGGAGACAGAAAATTCACCCCTCCACTTT. As protein: CASRETENSPLHF.

The gene calls are TRBV6-2 or TRBV6-3 and TRBJ1-2; TRBD1 matches at 8 bases. The germline V gene encodes CDR1 MNHEY and CDR2 SVGEGT. The trim removed 2 bases at V and 2 bases at J, leaving 10 bases unmatched. CDR3 length: 17 amino acids. This CDR3 reads CASSYGPDRDENYGYTF. In DNA, the CDR3 is TGTGCCAGCAGTTACGGGCCGGACAGGGACGAGAACTATGGCTACACCTTC.

The genes are TRBV11-2 and TRBJ2-7; 10 nucleotides match TRBD1. The CDR3 consists of 15 residues. The V gene end was trimmed by 1 base and the J gene end by 2 bases; junction bases not matched to a gene: 2. The V gene's germline CDR1 is SGHAT and CDR2 FQNNGV. This chain's CDR3 is CASSLVGQGAYEQYF. CDR3 nucleotide sequence: TGTGCCAGCAGCTTAGTAGGACAGGGGGCCTACGAGCAGTACTTC.

Worth noting for this clone: Other DNA variants within this sample encode the same CDR3. The gene calls are TRBV19 and TRBJ1-4, with TRBD1 identical over 9 bases. Losses at the gene ends were 3 bases for V and 7 bases for J; bases not matched to a gene: 3. Germline assignment: CDR1 LNHDA and CDR2 SQIVND (reference sequence). The CDR3 consists of 14 residues. The CDR3 sequence: CASSMGQGGEKLFF. Here the CDR3 DNA reads TGTGCCAGTAGTATGGGACAGGGTGGTGAAAAACTGTTTTTT.

This chain joins TRBV28 and TRBJ1-5, with 7 positions matching TRBD1. V gave up 6 bases and J gave up 2 bases; unmatched junction bases: 7. The CDR3 length is 15 residues. Germline-derived CDR1 and CDR2 are MDHEN and SYDVKM. The CDR3 coding sequence is TGTGCCAGCAGCGAACAGGGGTTAGGCAATCAGCCCCAGCATTTT. Protein product: CASSEQGLGNQPQHF.

The chain combines TRBV7-6 with TRBJ2-1, with TRBD2 matching 7 bases. The CDR3 extends over 16 amino acids. J lost 8 bases, V lost 1 base, and 11 bases had no gene match. Per the germline V gene, CDR1 is SGHVS and CDR2 is FNYEAQ. CDR3 nucleotides: TGTGCCAGCAGCTTAGATTCCGGGGCGGGAGCTCATGAGCAGTTCTTC. Its protein is CASSLDSGAGAHEQFF.

The V gene is TRBV5-1, the J gene TRBJ1-1; 10 bases line up with TRBD1. CDR1 is SGHRS, CDR2 YFSETQ, per germline. This CDR3 has 18 amino acids. The trim removed 4 bases at V and 0 bases at J, leaving 12 bases unmatched. The CDR3 DNA reads TGCGCCAGCAGCCTCTGGGACAGGGGAAACGGAATGAACACTGAAGCTTTCTTT. Residues: CASSLWDRGNGMNTEAFF.

The V call is TRBV10-3, the J call TRBJ1-2; possibly TRBD1 for D (6 bases). Germline lookup yields CDR1 ENHRY and CDR2 SYGVKD. The CDR3 has 12 residues. V was pared by 3 bases and J by 5 bases, with 7 bases between. The CDR3 DNA reads as TGTGCCATCAGTGACCAGGGGTATGGCTACACCTTC. The encoded protein is CAISDQGYGYTF.

This clone was observed a single time. This chain connects TRBV4-3 to TRBJ2-7, with D tentatively TRBD1 (6 bases). Trimming left V 4 bases short and J 2 bases short, with 12 bases between. The CDR3 length is 14 residues. Germline CDR1 LGHNA, CDR2 YSLEER. The CDR3, as DNA: TGCGCCAGCAGCCGCGCCCAGGGGCCCTACGAGCAGTACTTC. Encoded protein: CASSRAQGPYEQYF.